Each of the 27 T cell receptor beta chains below was sequenced from the same sample in a study of identical twins listed by TCRdb under 2016. To prepare the library, 5' RACE was applied. The sequencer was an Illumina HiSeq 2000. The public reads were quality trimmed at Q25 with fastp and then assembled into clones with MiXCR by TCRdb, keeping productive beta chains. A single entry per CDR3 protein holds the most common genes and DNA from its merged rows. Within this sample are roughly 710,000 distinct CDR3 sequences, with around 6.1% of them counted one time only. 1.5% to 2% of the sample is taken by the ten largest. What was sequenced was naive T cells sorted from blood. Reading the label with the study, this specimen's cell subset or site is: cells isolated with a human naive T-cell isolation kit. All receptors come from a man aged 18 to 35 in good health.

This clonotype was counted at least ten times. The V gene is TRBV12-3 or TRBV12-4, the J gene TRBJ2-7, with a weak D call TRBD1 (5 bases). The CDR3 runs to 12 residues. V shed 5 bases and J shed 3 bases, with 8 bases lying between them. As DNA, the CDR3 is TGTGCCAGCAGTAGACAGAACTACGAGCAGTACTTC. It encodes CASSRQNYEQYF.

This clonotype occurred many times. The CDR3 region has the DNA TGTGCCAGCAGCCTCTTTGTTGAAGGGGATTTGTACAATGAGCAGTTCTTC. Translation: CASSLFVEGDLYNEQFF. This chain uses TRBV5-5 with TRBJ2-1; tentatively, D is TRBD1 (5 bases). V lost 4 bases and J 4 bases, leaving 21 bases between the germline ends. The CDR3 is made up of 17 amino acids. The germline CDR1 and CDR2 sequences are SGHKS and YYEKEE (reference sequence).

This clonotype showed up many times. One end of the junction does not line up with germline, which may come from a read error. The chain is built from TRBV29-1 and TRBJ2-3; 7 positions agree with TRBD1. The CDR3 totals 12 residues. Germline assignment: CDR1 SQVTM and CDR2 ANQGSEA. The CDR3 DNA reads TGCAGCGTTCGAGCAAGTGACAGGGCTGACCATTTT. It specifies CSVRASDRADHF.

This chain joins TRBV5-1 and TRBJ1-1; 9 bases are a match to TRBD1. The V gene end was trimmed by 4 bases and the J gene end by 3 bases; junction bases not matched to a gene: 13. The CDR3 length is 17 residues. Germline values: CDR1 SGHRS, CDR2 YFSETQ. CDR3 in DNA: TGCGCCAGCAGCAAGGGACAGGGTCTTTTGGGCGACACTGAAGCTTTCTTT. The encoded protein is CASSKGQGLLGDTEAFF.

This clonotype was observed at least ten times. This clone may be a read error of a much larger clone one base away. This rearrangement joins TRBV6-5 to TRBJ1-3, with no clear D. Germline assignment: CDR1 MNHEY and CDR2 SVGAGI. This CDR3 is 14 amino acids long. Trimming removed 4 bases at V and 0 bases at J, with 7 bases between. The CDR3 nucleotides read TGTGCCAGCAGTTTATTGAGCTCTGGAAACACCATATATTTT. Its protein product is CASSLLSSGNTIYF.

This clonotype has a count of ten or more. This chain joins TRBV18 and TRBJ2-3; 8 bases fit TRBD2. The CDR3 spans 16 residues. The germline V gene encodes CDR1 KGHSH and CDR2 LQKENI. The trim removed 3 bases at V and 0 bases at J, leaving 5 bases unmatched. CDR3 nucleotide sequence: TGTGCCAGCTCACCCTCGGTAGCGGGAAGCACAGATACGCAGTATTTT. Encoded protein: CASSPSVAGSTDTQYF.

This clonotype was recorded at least ten times. Sequence at one end of the junction differs from germline and may be a read error. The chain uses TRBV7-3 and TRBJ2-1; D is ambiguous. This CDR3 region has 12 residues. The V gene's germline CDR1 is SGHTA and CDR2 FQGTGA. The CDR3 region is CASSPQGGVLIF. The CDR3 nucleotides read TGTGCCAGCAGCCCCCAAGGCGGTGTTTTGATCTTC.

The rearrangement joins TRBV3-1 to TRBJ2-5, with 9 bases fitting TRBD1. Germline CDR1 reads LGHDT; CDR2 reads YNNKEL (reference sequence). The CDR3 covers 16 residues. V was pared by 1 base and J by 2 bases, with 5 bases of the junction left unmatched. The DNA for the CDR3 is TGTGCCAGCAGCCAAGTTTGGGGACAGGGACAAGAGACCCAGTACTTC. Translation: CASSQVWGQGQETQYF.

This clonotype was picked up a small number of times. The chain couples TRBV5-1 to TRBJ1-5; D gene ambiguous. Germline V gene lookup returns CDR1 SGHRS and CDR2 YFSETQ. Between the trimmed V and J ends, which lost 0 bases and 6 bases, there was a span of 10 bases. There are 14 residues in the CDR3. CDR3 sequence: CASSLVGSSQPQHF. In DNA, the CDR3 is TGCGCCAGCAGCTTGGTGGGTTCCAGTCAGCCCCAGCATTTT.

This clonotype was recorded many times. The V and J genes are TRBV6-1 and TRBJ1-5, with 7 positions matching TRBD1. The CDR3 length is 15 residues. Germline CDR1 MNHNS, CDR2 SASEGT. The V segment lost 6 bases and the J segment 6 bases; nucleotides outside the gene matches: 11. CDR3 sequence (DNA): TGTGCCAGCAGGCCCATAGACAGGGCTCTTCAGCCCCAGCATTTT. Translating gives CASRPIDRALQPQHF.

This clonotype was observed at least ten times. This chain joins TRBV7-2 and TRBJ2-1, with 9 bases that match TRBD1. J was trimmed by 8 bases and V by 3 bases; bases with no gene match: 11. The germline gives CDR1 SGHTA, CDR2 FQGNSA. The CDR3 runs 16 residues. CDR3 protein: CASSFQPGQGLYEQFF. CDR3 nucleotides: TGTGCCAGCAGCTTTCAGCCGGGACAGGGTTTATATGAGCAGTTCTTC.

The chain carries TRBV2 and TRBJ2-1; 12 nucleotides align to TRBD2. The CDR3 is 17 residues long. The V segment lost 3 bases and the J segment 9 bases; nucleotides outside the gene matches: 12. Germline lookup yields CDR1 SNHLY and CDR2 FYNNEI. CDR3 nucleotide sequence: TGTGCCAGCAGTGACCCAGGGCTAGCGGGAGGGCCGGCTGAGCAGTTCTTC. This codes for CASSDPGLAGGPAEQFF.

About this clonotype: A much larger clone differs by one base, so this may be a read error. V usage is TRBV10-3 and J usage is TRBJ1-1, with D possibly TRBD1 on 5 matching bases. CDR1 ENHRY and CDR2 SYGVKD come from the germline V gene. The CDR3 runs to 13 residues. As DNA, the CDR3 is TGTTCCATCAGTGGGGCAGAGAACACTGAAGCTTTCTTT. It is translated as CSISGAENTEAFF.

In its sample, this clonotype was seen a few times. The genes are TRBV3-1 and TRBJ2-3; 7 bases line up with TRBD1. Germline assignment: CDR1 LGHDT and CDR2 YNNKEL (reference sequence). This CDR3 has 16 amino acids. Trimming at V came to 2 bases and at J to 3 bases, leaving 8 bases not matched to a gene. In nucleotides, the CDR3 is TGTGCCAGCAGCCAAAACAGGGGTGCCCAAACAGATACGCAGTATTTT. Translation gives CASSQNRGAQTDTQYF.

This clonotype occurred a few times. The chain employs TRBV11-2 and TRBJ2-7; TRBD2 agrees at 8 bases. Germline V gene lookup returns CDR1 SGHAT and CDR2 FQNNGV. This CDR3 has 16 amino acids. The V gene end was trimmed by 4 bases and the J gene end by 4 bases; junction bases not matched to a gene: 12. In nucleotides, the CDR3 is TGTGCCAGCAGCTCGTTAGCGGGAAGGGGTATATACGAGCAGTACGTC. Protein sequence: CASSSLAGRGIYEQYV.

V is TRBV12-3 or TRBV12-4 and J is TRBJ1-5, with D hard to call. This CDR3 has 14 amino acids. V was clipped by 2 bases and J by 10 bases, with 15 bases between them. CDR3 protein: CASSLWADPVPQHF. Here the CDR3 DNA reads TGTGCCAGCAGTTTATGGGCAGATCCAGTCCCCCAGCATTTT.

This clonotype was seen only a few times. The chain links TRBV24-1 to TRBJ1-1, with D tentatively TRBD1 (6 bases). CDR1 and CDR2 from the germline V gene are KGHDR and SFDVKD. CDR3 size: 14 residues. Trimming removed 10 bases from V and 1 base from J, with 15 bases in between. CDR3 coding DNA: TGTGCCACAGAGGGGGGAGGAGGGAACACTGAAGCTTTCTTT. This sequence encodes CATEGGGGNTEAFF.

V gene TRBV20-1 combines with J gene TRBJ1-2; the match to TRBD1 covers 8 bases. V was pared by 5 bases and J by 4 bases, with 9 bases of the junction left unmatched. The CDR3 sequence is 14 residues long. The germline V gene encodes CDR1 DFQATT and CDR2 SNEGSKA (reference sequence). As DNA, the CDR3 is TGCAGTGCTTCCCGGACAGGGAATGTCTATGGCTACACCTTC. Its protein product is CSASRTGNVYGYTF.

This clonotype turned up a few times. V is TRBV27 and J is TRBJ2-7; 11 bases agree with TRBD1. Germline V CDR1 and CDR2: MNHEY, SMNVEV (reference sequence). The V gene end was trimmed by 3 bases and the J gene end by 6 bases; junction bases not matched to a gene: 4. The CDR3 runs 14 residues. The CDR3 here is CASSFGTGGFEQYV. Here the CDR3 DNA reads TGTGCCAGCAGTTTCGGGACAGGGGGTTTCGAGCAGTACGTC.

The table lists this clonotype with many counts. This chain links TRBV4-2 with TRBJ1-4, with TRBD1 matching over 9 bases. The CDR3 sequence is 16 residues long. The germline gives CDR1 LGHNA, CDR2 YNFKEQ. The J segment lost 8 bases and the V segment lost 0 bases, leaving 7 bases of the junction unmatched. CDR3 residues: CASSQETGTGNEKLFF. CDR3 nucleotide sequence: TGTGCCAGCAGCCAAGAGACCGGGACAGGGAACGAAAAACTGTTTTTT.

The chain employs TRBV6-6 and TRBJ2-1; no definite D call. This CDR3 comprises 12 residues. Trimming cost V 6 bases and J 8 bases, with 11 bases left between them. Germline assignment: CDR1 MNHNY and CDR2 SVGAGI (reference sequence). The CDR3 sequence: CASSQTVDEQFF. The CDR3 DNA sequence: TGTGCCAGCAGCCAAACGGTGGATGAGCAGTTCTTC.

This clonotype was seen repeatedly, ten times or more. The rearrangement links TRBV5-6 to TRBJ2-3; D may be TRBD1 or TRBD2 (5 bases each). Per germline, CDR1 SGHDT and CDR2 YYEEEE. Between the trimmed V and J ends, which lost 1 base and 6 bases, there was a span of 18 bases. The CDR3 sequence is 16 residues long. The CDR3: CASSLKAGTGSDTQYF. CDR3 coding DNA: TGTGCCAGCAGCTTGAAGGCAGGGACGGGTTCGGATACGCAGTATTTT.

The chain uses TRBV25-1 and TRBJ2-3; TRBD2 agrees at 8 bases. This CDR3 comprises 15 residues. CDR1 and CDR2 from the germline V gene are MGHDK and SYGVNS. V shed 3 bases, J shed 6 bases, and the junction held 8 bases outside the gene matches. The CDR3, as DNA: TGTGCCAGCAGTGAGGGCGGGGGGATCGGGGATACGCAGTATTTT. This codes for CASSEGGGIGDTQYF.

This clonotype appeared a few times. The chain uses TRBV12-3 or TRBV12-4 and TRBJ1-1, with D unresolved. There are 17 residues in the CDR3. The V end was cut by 2 bases, the J end by 0 bases, with 16 bases between. CDR3 protein: CASSLWGPTPMNTEAFF. The CDR3 nucleotides are TGTGCCAGCAGTTTATGGGGTCCGACTCCCATGAACACTGAAGCTTTCTTT.

The chain links TRBV6-1 to TRBJ2-7; the match to TRBD1 covers 10 bases. The CDR3 sequence is 15 residues long. Per the germline V gene, CDR1 is MNHNS and CDR2 is SASEGT. V lost 7 bases to trimming and J lost 5 bases; unmatched junction nucleotides: 11. For the CDR3, the DNA is TGTGCCAGCACAAAGACAGGGGGCGCCCCCAACGAGCAGTACTTC. This encodes CASTKTGGAPNEQYF.

This clonotype was observed a handful of times. The rearrangement uses TRBV6-1 and TRBJ2-7; possible D gene TRBD2, 5 bases. The germline V and J ends were trimmed by 6 bases and 2 bases, with 14 bases remaining between them. This CDR3 comprises 14 residues. Looked up from germline, CDR1 is MNHNS and CDR2 is SASEGT. The CDR3 is CASSSGLKTYEQYF. The CDR3 DNA sequence: TGTGCCAGCAGCTCCGGACTGAAAACCTACGAGCAGTACTTC.

This clonotype was seen a few times. The chain is built from TRBV5-1 and TRBJ2-7; TRBD1 matches at 9 bases. The CDR3 is made up of 15 amino acids. Germline V lookup: CDR1 SGHRS, CDR2 YFSETQ. Germline trimming cut 0 bases from V and 0 bases from J; bases unmatched to any gene: 1. CDR3 region: CASSLGTGASYEQYF. The CDR3 coding sequence is TGCGCCAGCAGCTTGGGGACAGGGGCCTCCTACGAGCAGTACTTC.